Listed here are 9 T cell receptor beta chains from one sample, sequenced in a study of cytomegalovirus exposure and HLA in healthy donors. This table comes from immunoSEQ multiplex PCR, and its TCRdb copy is limited to in-frame clones, with some not included. The sample has 120,000 to 150,000 clones, about 91% seen once; the top ten hold roughly 4.8%. The sequencing sample was made of PBMCs. These receptors all stem from a man aged 18-30 years in good health and CMV-seropositive.

The chain recombines TRBV6-6 with TRBJ2-7, with 13 bases fitting TRBD2. J was trimmed by 6 bases and V by 6 bases; bases with no gene match: 5. Germline V gives CDR1 MNHNY, CDR2 SVGAGI (reference sequence). This CDR3 is 14 amino acids long. CDR3 coding DNA: TGTGCCAGCAGACCACTAGCGGGGGGGCCCGAGCAGTACTTC. Encoded protein: CASRPLAGGPEQYF.

In the case of this clone: Other DNA sequences within the sample encode an identical CDR3. V usage is TRBV6-5 and J usage is TRBJ2-3; the D gene is possibly TRBD1 (7 bases). CDR3 length: 14 residues. V gave up 10 bases and J gave up 0 bases, with 14 bases separating them. Germline V CDR1 and CDR2: MNHEY, SVGAGI. The chain's CDR3 is CATRDSPSTDTQYF. The DNA for the CDR3 is TGTGCCACGCGGGACAGTCCTAGCACAGATACGCAGTATTTT.

In DNA form, the CDR3 reads TGTGCCAGCAGCCCTAAGGCGGGGGGGAATGAGCAGTTCTTC. Translation gives CASSPKAGGNEQFF. The chain couples TRBV7-8 to TRBJ2-1; 9 nucleotides agree with TRBD2. The CDR3 runs 14 residues. Germline-derived CDR1 and CDR2 are SGHVS and FQNEAQ. The ends lost 5 bases at V and 7 bases at J; junction bases unmatched: 6. The full variable domain, rest sourced from reference TRBV7-8 and TRBJ2-1, is GAGVSQSPRYKVAKRGQDVALRCDPISGHVSLFWYQQALGQGPEFLTYFQNEAQLDKSGLPSDRFFAERPEGSVSTLKIQRTQQEDSAVYLCASSPKAGGNEQFFGPGTRLTVL.

V is TRBV6-1 and J is TRBJ1-2; D possibly corresponds to TRBD1 (6 bases). The CDR3 length is 12 residues. The germline V gene has CDR1 MNHNS and CDR2 SASEGT. The V end was cut by 5 bases, the J end by 4 bases, with 8 bases between. This CDR3 is CASSTGTYGYTF. CDR3 DNA sequence: TGTGCCAGCAGTACAGGGACCTATGGCTACACCTTC.

The CDR3 DNA sequence: TGTGCCAGCAGTTACAGTGGCCGCTACACCTTC. This encodes CASSYSGRYTF. The chain carries TRBV6-5 and TRBJ1-2, with D hard to call. Germline CDR1 and CDR2: MNHEY and SVGAGI. The CDR3 extends over 11 amino acids. V dropped 2 bases and J dropped 9 bases, with 7 bases sitting between them.

The chain recombines TRBV5-6 with TRBJ2-2; 8 positions match TRBD1. Unmatched junction bases numbered 3, after V lost 0 bases and J lost 5 bases. CDR1 is SGHDT and CDR2 is YYEEEE in the germline V gene. The CDR3 has 15 amino acids. This chain's CDR3 is CASSLDRGVTGELFF. The CDR3 DNA reads TGTGCCAGCAGCTTGGACAGGGGGGTGACCGGGGAGCTGTTTTTT.

The chain carries TRBV19 and TRBJ1-1; the match to TRBD1 covers 7 bases. Germline-derived CDR1 and CDR2 are LNHDA and SQIVND (reference sequence). The CDR3 is 12 amino acids. V lost 5 bases and J lost 7; bases outside the gene matches: 4. In DNA form, the CDR3 reads TGTGCCAGTAGTCCCCGGGACAGTGAAGCTTTCTTT. Translating it yields CASSPRDSEAFF.

Concerning this clone: This sample includes further DNA sequences coding for the same CDR3. The rearrangement uses TRBV5-1 and TRBJ2-7, with 7 bases fitting TRBD2. The J segment lost 0 bases and the V segment lost 0 bases, leaving 3 bases of the junction unmatched. CDR3 length equals 15 residues. Germline V gene sequence: CDR1 SGHRS, CDR2 YFSETQ. This chain's CDR3 is CASSLEASGSYEQYF. For the CDR3, the DNA is TGCGCCAGCAGCTTGGAAGCTAGCGGCTCCTACGAGCAGTACTTC.

This chain joins TRBV18 and TRBJ1-1, with D maybe TRBD1 (6 bases). The ends were cut back, 7 bases at V and 5 bases at J, with 14 bases in the middle. The CDR3 spans 13 residues. Germline CDR1 and CDR2: KGHSH and LQKENI. The CDR3 reads CASLGAGGTEAFF. The CDR3 region has the DNA TGTGCCAGCTTGGGGGCGGGCGGAACTGAAGCTTTCTTT.